This passage covers 13 T cell receptor beta chains from one sample sequenced in a study of a mutant IDH1 vaccine in newly diagnosed glioma. Which antigens these TCRs recognize remains unknown. Clones were read by immunoSEQ multiplex PCR, and TCRdb kept only the in-frame ones, dropping some. The top ten hold roughly 6.3% of the sample, which has around 44,000 clones, 65% to 85% seen once. Time point of the sample: week 35, safety follow-up. Each dose of the vaccine consisted of 300 ug of mutant IDH1 20-mer peptide, with topical imiquimod. Sequenced here: PBMCs, sampled from a glioma patient whose treatment included an IDH1 peptide vaccine. These TCRs come from a middle-aged man with glioma.

The chain combines TRBV6-4 with TRBJ2-4, with TRBD2 matching 11 bases. Losses at the gene ends were 3 bases for V and 1 base for J; bases not matched to a gene: 8. Germline V gene lookup returns CDR1 MRHNA and CDR2 SNTAGT. The CDR3 extends over 18 amino acids. Here the CDR3 reads CASSDWLAGGRAKNIQYF. The CDR3 DNA follows: TGTGCCAGCAGTGATTGGCTAGCGGGGGGCCGGGCCAAAAACATTCAGTACTTC.

The chain is built from TRBV19 and TRBJ2-6, with D unclear. The CDR3 is made up of 13 amino acids. Germline V gives CDR1 LNHDA, CDR2 SQIVND (reference sequence). The V and J ends lost 5 bases and 3 bases respectively, with 5 bases between them. CDR3 sequence reads: CASSPYGANVLTF. The CDR3 nucleotides are TGTGCCAGTAGTCCCTATGGGGCCAACGTCCTGACTTTC.

This CDR3 reads CASSERTGYEQYF. The CDR3 DNA sequence: TGTGCCAGCAGTGAAAGGACAGGCTACGAGCAGTACTTC. This chain links TRBV2 with TRBJ2-7; the match to TRBD1 covers 7 bases. The CDR3 is made up of 13 amino acids. Germline-derived CDR1 and CDR2 are SNHLY and FYNNEI. The ends lost 2 bases at V and 3 bases at J; junction bases unmatched: 1.

In this sample, this clone turned up a few times. The chain has TRBV29-1 and TRBJ1-1; no clear D gene. This CDR3 region has 13 residues. The V gene lost 1 base and the J gene lost 1 base, with 7 bases spanning the gap. CDR1 and CDR2 from the germline V gene are SQVTM and ANQGSEA. The CDR3 spells CSVEAYSNTEAFF. The CDR3 coding sequence is TGCAGCGTTGAAGCCTACTCGAACACTGAAGCTTTCTTT.

This clone was counted once. The chain is built from TRBV30 and TRBJ2-3; a weak D match, TRBD2 (5 bases). The germline V and J ends were trimmed by 1 base and 13 bases, with 18 bases remaining between them. The CDR3 consists of 13 residues. The V gene's germline CDR1 is GTSNPN and CDR2 SVGIG (reference sequence). CDR3 DNA sequence: TGTGCCTGGAGTGCACTAGTTAGTAGTTCTGAGTATTTT. It encodes CAWSALVSSSEYF.

V usage is TRBV5-6 and J usage is TRBJ2-7; D is possibly TRBD2 (5 bases). Deletions cut 4 bases from V and 5 bases from J, with 16 bases between. Germline V lookup: CDR1 SGHDT, CDR2 YYEEEE. CDR3 size: 14 residues. DNA for the CDR3: TGTGCCAGCAGCCCGCTAGCTGGGTACGACGAGCAGTACTTC. It encodes CASSPLAGYDEQYF.

This chain links TRBV11-2 with TRBJ2-6; maybe TRBD2 (5 bases). Germline lookup yields CDR1 SGHAT and CDR2 FQNNGV. V dropped 4 bases and J dropped 0 bases, with 16 bases sitting between them. The CDR3 consists of 18 residues. Here the CDR3 reads CASSSRLTGSSGANVLTF. CDR3 nucleotide sequence: TGTGCCAGCAGCTCTCGCCTCACGGGGAGCTCTGGGGCCAACGTCCTGACTTTC. Full variable domain (rest looked up from reference TRBV11-2 and TRBJ2-6): EAGVAQSPRYKIIEKRQSVAFWCNPISGHATLYWYQQILGQGPKLLIQFQNNGVVDDSQLPKDRFSAERLKGVDSTLKIQPAKLEDSAVYLCASSSRLTGSSGANVLTFGAGSRLTVL.

CDR3 region: CASSRGRNGGRLFF. The CDR3 DNA reads TGTGCCAGCAGTAGGGGAAGGAACGGCGGTAGACTGTTTTTT. The J gene is TRBJ1-4, the V gene TRBV6-5; TRBD1 is a possible D gene (5 bases). V was shortened by 5 bases and J by 13 bases, with 20 bases between the two germline ends. Per the germline V gene, CDR1 is MNHEY and CDR2 is SVGAGI. The CDR3 consists of 14 residues.

The chain employs TRBV19 and TRBJ2-7; 10 nucleotides line up with TRBD1. V shed 2 bases and J 6 bases; nucleotides not matched to a gene: 7. CDR3 length equals 15 residues. The germline CDR1 and CDR2 sequences are LNHDA and SQIVND (reference sequence). The CDR3 region is CASSITGTGVGEQYF. The CDR3 nucleotides read TGTGCCAGTAGTATAACCGGGACAGGGGTAGGCGAGCAGTACTTC.

V is TRBV6-1 and J is TRBJ1-6; D is uncertain. The CDR3 contains 15 residues. Germline CDR1 and CDR2: MNHNS and SASEGT. V gave up 2 bases and J gave up 7 bases, with 12 bases separating them. The CDR3 DNA sequence: TGTGCCAGCAGTGAACAGGCCCATATAAATTCACCCCTCCACTTT. It codes for CASSEQAHINSPLHF.

The chain uses TRBV27 and TRBJ2-5; unclear D gene. Trimming cost V 6 bases and J 4 bases, with 12 bases left between them. CDR1 MNHEY and CDR2 SMNVEV come from the germline V gene (reference sequence). CDR3 length: 13 amino acids. The CDR3 sequence: CASSPNGRETQYF. In DNA form, the CDR3 reads TGTGCCAGCAGCCCGAACGGACGAGAGACCCAGTACTTC.

The J gene is TRBJ2-3, the V gene TRBV2; D not resolved. The CDR3 loop spans 14 amino acids. V was pared by 7 bases and J by 0 bases, with 11 bases between. Germline V gene data show CDR1 as SNHLY and CDR2 as FYNNEI. As DNA, the CDR3 is TGTGCCAGCATAATAGACCGTAGCACAGATACGCAGTATTTT. It translates to CASIIDRSTDTQYF.

The CDR3 DNA sequence: TGTGCCTGGAGCCTACAGGGTTGGGGCCCCTACGAGCAGTACTTC. Translated, it gives CAWSLQGWGPYEQYF. The chain combines TRBV30 with TRBJ2-7, with D possibly TRBD1 on 6 matching bases. The CDR3 has 15 residues. V lost 3 bases and J 2 bases, leaving 17 bases between the germline ends. The germline V gene has CDR1 GTSNPN and CDR2 SVGIG (reference sequence).